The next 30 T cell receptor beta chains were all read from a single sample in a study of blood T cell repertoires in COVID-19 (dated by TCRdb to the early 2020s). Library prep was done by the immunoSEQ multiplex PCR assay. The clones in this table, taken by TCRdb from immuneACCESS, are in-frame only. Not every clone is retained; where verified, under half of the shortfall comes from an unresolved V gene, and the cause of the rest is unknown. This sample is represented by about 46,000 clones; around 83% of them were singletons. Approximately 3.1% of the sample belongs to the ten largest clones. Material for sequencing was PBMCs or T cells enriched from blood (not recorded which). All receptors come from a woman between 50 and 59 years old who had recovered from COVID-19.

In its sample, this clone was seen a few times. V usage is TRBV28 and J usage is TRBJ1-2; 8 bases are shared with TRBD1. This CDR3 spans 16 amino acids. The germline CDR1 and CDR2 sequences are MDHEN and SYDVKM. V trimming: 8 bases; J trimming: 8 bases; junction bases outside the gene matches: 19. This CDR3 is CASGSTGRDRRVGYTF. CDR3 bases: TGTGCCAGCGGATCAACGGGAAGGGACAGGAGGGTGGGCTACACCTTC.

The CDR3 coding sequence is TGCGCCAGCAGCCAAAATCCCAGGACTAGCACCGGGGAGACCCAGTACTTC. Protein product: CASSQNPRTSTGETQYF. The V and J genes are TRBV4-3 and TRBJ2-5, with TRBD2 identical over 8 bases. J was trimmed by 5 bases and V by 2 bases; bases with no gene match: 13. From germline, CDR1 is LGHNA and CDR2 YSLEER. The CDR3 runs 17 residues.

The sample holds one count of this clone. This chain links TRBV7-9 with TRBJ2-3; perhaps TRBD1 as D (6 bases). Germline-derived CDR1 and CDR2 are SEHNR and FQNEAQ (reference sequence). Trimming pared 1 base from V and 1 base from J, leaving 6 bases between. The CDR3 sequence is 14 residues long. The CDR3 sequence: CASSLDRGTDTQYF. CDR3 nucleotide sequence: TGTGCCAGCAGCTTAGACAGGGGCACAGATACGCAGTATTTT. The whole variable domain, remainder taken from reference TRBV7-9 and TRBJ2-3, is DTGVSQNPRHKITKRGQNVTFRCDPISEHNRLYWYRQTLGQGPEFLTYFQNEAQLEKSRLLSDRFSAERPKGSFSTLEIQRTEQGDSAMYLCASSLDRGTDTQYFGPGTRLTVL.

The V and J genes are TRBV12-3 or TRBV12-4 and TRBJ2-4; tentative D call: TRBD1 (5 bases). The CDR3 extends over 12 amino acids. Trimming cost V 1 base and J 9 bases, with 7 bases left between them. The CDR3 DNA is TGTGCCAGCAGTTTAGGGGGCCGCATTCAGTACTTC. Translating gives CASSLGGRIQYF.

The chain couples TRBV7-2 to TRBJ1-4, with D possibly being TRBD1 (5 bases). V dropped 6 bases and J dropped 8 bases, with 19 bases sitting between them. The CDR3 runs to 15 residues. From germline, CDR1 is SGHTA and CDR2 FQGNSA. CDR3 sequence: CASSQFLGGGEKLFF. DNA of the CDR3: TGTGCCAGCAGTCAGTTCCTCGGGGGTGGAGAAAAACTGTTTTTT. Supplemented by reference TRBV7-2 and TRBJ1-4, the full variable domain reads GAGVSQSPSNKVTEKGKDVELRCDPISGHTALYWYRQSLGQGLEFLIYFQGNSAPDKSGLPSDRFSAERTGGSVSTLTIQRTQQEDSAVYLCASSQFLGGGEKLFFGSGTQLSVL.

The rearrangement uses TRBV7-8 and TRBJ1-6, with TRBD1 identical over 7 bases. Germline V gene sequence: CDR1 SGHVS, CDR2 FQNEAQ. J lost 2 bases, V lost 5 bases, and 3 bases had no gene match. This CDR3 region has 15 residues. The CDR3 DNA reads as TGTGCCAGCAGCCCGACAGGGCCCTATAATTCACCCCTCCACTTT. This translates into CASSPTGPYNSPLHF. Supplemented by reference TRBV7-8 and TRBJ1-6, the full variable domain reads GAGVSQSPRYKVAKRGQDVALRCDPISGHVSLFWYQQALGQGPEFLTYFQNEAQLDKSGLPSDRFFAERPEGSVSTLKIQRTQQEDSAVYLCASSPTGPYNSPLHFGNGTRLTVT.

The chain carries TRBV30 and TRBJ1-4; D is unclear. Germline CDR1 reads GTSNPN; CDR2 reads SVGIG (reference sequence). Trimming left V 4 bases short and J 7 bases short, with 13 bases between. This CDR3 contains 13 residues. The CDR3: CAWNGPEGEKLFF. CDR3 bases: TGTGCCTGGAATGGGCCTGAAGGTGAAAAACTGTTTTTT.

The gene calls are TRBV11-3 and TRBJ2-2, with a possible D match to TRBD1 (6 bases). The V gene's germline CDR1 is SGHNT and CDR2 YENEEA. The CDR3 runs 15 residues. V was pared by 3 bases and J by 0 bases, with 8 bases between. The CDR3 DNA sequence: TGTGCCAGCAGCTTTTCAGGGGCGAACACCGGGGAGCTGTTTTTT. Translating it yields CASSFSGANTGELFF. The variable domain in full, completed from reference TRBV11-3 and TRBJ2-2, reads EAGVVQSPRYKIIEKKQPVAFWCNPISGHNTLYWYLQNLGQGPELLIRYENEEAVDDSQLPKDRFSAERLKGVDSTLKIQPAELGDSAVYLCASSFSGANTGELFFGEGSRLTVL.

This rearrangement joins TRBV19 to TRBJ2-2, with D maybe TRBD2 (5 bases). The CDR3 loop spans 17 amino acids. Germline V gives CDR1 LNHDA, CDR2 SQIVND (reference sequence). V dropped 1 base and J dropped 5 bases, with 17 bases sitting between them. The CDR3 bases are TGTGCCAGTAGTATAGGGGTACGGCAGAGGGCGACCGGGGAGCTGTTTTTT. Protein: CASSIGVRQRATGELFF.

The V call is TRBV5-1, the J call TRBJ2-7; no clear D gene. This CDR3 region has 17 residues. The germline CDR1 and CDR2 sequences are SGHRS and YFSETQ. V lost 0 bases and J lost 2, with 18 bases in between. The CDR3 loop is CASSLAWPYPKTYEQYF. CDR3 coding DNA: TGCGCCAGCAGCTTGGCCTGGCCGTATCCCAAGACCTACGAGCAGTACTTC.

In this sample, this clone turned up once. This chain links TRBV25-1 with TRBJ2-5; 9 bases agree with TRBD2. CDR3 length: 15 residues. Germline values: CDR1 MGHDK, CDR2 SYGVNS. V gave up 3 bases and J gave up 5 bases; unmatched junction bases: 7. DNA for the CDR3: TGTGCCAGCAGTGATCCTTTAGCGGGAGTGGAGACCCAGTACTTC. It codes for CASSDPLAGVETQYF.

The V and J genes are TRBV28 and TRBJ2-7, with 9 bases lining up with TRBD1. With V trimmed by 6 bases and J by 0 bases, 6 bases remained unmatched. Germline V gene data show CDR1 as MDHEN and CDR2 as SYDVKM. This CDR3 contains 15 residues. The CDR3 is CASRHGTGSSYEQYF. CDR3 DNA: TGTGCCAGCAGACACGGGACAGGGAGCTCCTACGAGCAGTACTTC.

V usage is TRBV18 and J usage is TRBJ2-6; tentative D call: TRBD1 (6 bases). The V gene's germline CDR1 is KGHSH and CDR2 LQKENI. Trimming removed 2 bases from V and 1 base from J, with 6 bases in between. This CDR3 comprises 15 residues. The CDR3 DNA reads TGTGCCAGCTCACCAACAGGGTCTGGGGCCAACGTCCTGACTTTC. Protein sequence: CASSPTGSGANVLTF.

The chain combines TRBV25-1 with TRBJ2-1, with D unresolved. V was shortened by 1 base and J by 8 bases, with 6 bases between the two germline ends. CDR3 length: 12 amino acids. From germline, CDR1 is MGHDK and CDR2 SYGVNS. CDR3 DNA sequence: TGTGCCAGCAGTGAATTTATCGATGAGCAGTTCTTC. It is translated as CASSEFIDEQFF.

As DNA, the CDR3 is TGTGCCAGCTCGACCGGGACAGGGGGCCGAGAGCAGTACTTC. Its translation: CASSTGTGGREQYF. The chain combines TRBV18 with TRBJ2-7, with 12 nucleotides matching TRBD1. V shed 6 bases, J shed 7 bases, and the junction held 7 bases outside the gene matches. This CDR3 region has 14 residues. The germline V gene encodes CDR1 KGHSH and CDR2 LQKENI.

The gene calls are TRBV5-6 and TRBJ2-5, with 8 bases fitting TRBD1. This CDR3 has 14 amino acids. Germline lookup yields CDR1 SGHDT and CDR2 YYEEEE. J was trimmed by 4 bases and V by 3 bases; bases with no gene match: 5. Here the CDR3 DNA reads TGTGCCAGCAGCTATCAGGGGGCGGGAGAGACCCAGTACTTC. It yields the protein CASSYQGAGETQYF.

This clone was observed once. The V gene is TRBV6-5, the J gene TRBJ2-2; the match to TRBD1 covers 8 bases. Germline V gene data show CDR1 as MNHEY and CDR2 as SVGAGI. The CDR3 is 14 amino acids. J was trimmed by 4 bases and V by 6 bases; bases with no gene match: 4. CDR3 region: CASRRTGSTGELFF. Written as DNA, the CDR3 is TGTGCCAGCAGAAGGACAGGGTCCACCGGGGAGCTGTTTTTT.

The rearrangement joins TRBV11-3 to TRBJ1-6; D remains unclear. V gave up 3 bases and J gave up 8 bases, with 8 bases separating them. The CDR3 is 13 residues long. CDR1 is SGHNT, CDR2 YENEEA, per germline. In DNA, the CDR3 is TGTGCCAGCAGCTTCTCTCGTGATTCACCCCTCCACTTT. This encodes CASSFSRDSPLHF.

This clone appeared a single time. The CDR3 sequence: CASSYTTGWTEAFF. The CDR3 coding sequence is TGTGCCAGCAGCTATACGACAGGCTGGACTGAAGCTTTCTTT. The chain is built from TRBV7-2 and TRBJ1-1; D is possibly TRBD1 (6 bases). CDR1 and CDR2 from the germline V gene are SGHTA and FQGNSA. The CDR3 runs to 14 residues. V lost 4 bases, J lost 5 bases, and 14 bases lay in between.

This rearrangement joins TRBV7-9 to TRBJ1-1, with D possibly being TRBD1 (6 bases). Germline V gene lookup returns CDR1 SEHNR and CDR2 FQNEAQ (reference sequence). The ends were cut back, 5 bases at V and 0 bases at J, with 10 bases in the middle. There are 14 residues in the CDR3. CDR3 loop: CASSPDRMNTEAFF. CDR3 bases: TGTGCCAGCAGCCCGGACAGAATGAACACTGAAGCTTTCTTT.

The CDR3 DNA follows: TGCGCCAGCAGCTCCGGGACAGACTACAATGAGCAGTTCTTC. Translating it yields CASSSGTDYNEQFF. The V and J genes are TRBV5-1 and TRBJ2-1, with 7 bases identical to TRBD1. The CDR3 consists of 14 residues. Germline V gene sequence: CDR1 SGHRS, CDR2 YFSETQ. With 3 bases clipped from V and 3 bases from J, the junction kept 3 bases outside the gene matches. The whole variable domain, remainder taken from reference TRBV5-1 and TRBJ2-1, is KAGVTQTPRYLIKTRGQQVTLSCSPISGHRSVSWYQQTPGQGLQFLFEYFSETQRNKGNFPGRFSGRQFSNSRSEMNVSTLELGDSALYLCASSSGTDYNEQFFGPGTRLTVL.

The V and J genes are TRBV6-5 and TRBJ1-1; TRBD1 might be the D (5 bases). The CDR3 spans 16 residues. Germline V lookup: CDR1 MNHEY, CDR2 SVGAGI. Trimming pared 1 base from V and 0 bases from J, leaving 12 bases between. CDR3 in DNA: TGTGCCAGCAGTTACTTCGGGGGTTCCATGAACACTGAAGCTTTCTTT. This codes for CASSYFGGSMNTEAFF.

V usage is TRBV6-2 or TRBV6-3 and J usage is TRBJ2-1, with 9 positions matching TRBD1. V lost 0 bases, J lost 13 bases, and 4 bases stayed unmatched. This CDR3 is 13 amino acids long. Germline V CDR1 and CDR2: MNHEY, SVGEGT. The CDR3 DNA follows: TGTGCCAGCAGTTACTCGAGGGACAGGGCACAGTTCTTC. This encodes CASSYSRDRAQFF.

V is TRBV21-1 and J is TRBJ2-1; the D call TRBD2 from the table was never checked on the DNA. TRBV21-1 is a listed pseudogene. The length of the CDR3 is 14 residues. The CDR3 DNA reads TGTGCCAGCTCCGGGACTAGTATCTACAATGAGCAGTTCTTC. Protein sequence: CASSGTSIYNEQFF.

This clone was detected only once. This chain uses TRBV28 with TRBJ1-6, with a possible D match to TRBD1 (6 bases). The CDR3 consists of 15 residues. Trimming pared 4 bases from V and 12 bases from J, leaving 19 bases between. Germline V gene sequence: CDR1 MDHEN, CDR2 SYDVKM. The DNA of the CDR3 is TGTGCCAGCAGTTCTATACGGACAGACAGACAACCCCTCCACTTT. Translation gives CASSSIRTDRQPLHF.

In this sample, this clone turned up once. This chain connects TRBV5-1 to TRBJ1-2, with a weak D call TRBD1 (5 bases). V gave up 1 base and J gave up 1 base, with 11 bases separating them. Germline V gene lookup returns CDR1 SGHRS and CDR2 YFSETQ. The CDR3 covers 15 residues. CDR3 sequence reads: CASSLYQGYNYGYTF. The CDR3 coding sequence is TGCGCCAGCAGCTTGTATCAGGGTTATAACTATGGCTACACCTTC.

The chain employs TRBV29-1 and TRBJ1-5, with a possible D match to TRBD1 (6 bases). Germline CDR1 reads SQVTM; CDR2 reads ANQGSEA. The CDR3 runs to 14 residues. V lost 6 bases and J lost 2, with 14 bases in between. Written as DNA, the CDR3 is TGCAGCGTCTCACAGGGAAGGGGCAATCAGCCCCAGCATTTT. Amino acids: CSVSQGRGNQPQHF.

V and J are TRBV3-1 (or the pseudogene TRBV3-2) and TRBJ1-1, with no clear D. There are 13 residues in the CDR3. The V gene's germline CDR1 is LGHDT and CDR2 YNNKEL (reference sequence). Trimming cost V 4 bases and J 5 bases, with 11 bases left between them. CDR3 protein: CASSPRGGTEAFF. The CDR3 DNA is TGTGCCAGCAGCCCGAGAGGCGGGACTGAAGCTTTCTTT.

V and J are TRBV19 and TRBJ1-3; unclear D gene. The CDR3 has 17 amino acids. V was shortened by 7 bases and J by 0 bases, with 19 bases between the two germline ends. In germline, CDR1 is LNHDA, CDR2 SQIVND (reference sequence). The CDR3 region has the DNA TGTGCCAGTACCTCCGCGGGAAGGGATTCCTCTGGAAACACCATATATTTT. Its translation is CASTSAGRDSSGNTIYF.

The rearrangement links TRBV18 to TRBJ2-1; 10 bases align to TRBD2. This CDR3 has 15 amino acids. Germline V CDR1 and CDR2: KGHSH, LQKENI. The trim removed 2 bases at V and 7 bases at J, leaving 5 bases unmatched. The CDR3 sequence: CASSPRLAGLNEQFF. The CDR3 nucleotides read TGTGCCAGCTCACCAAGACTAGCGGGCCTTAATGAGCAGTTCTTC. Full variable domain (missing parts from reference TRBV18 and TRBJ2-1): NAGVMQNPRHLVRRRGQEARLRCSPMKGHSHVYWYRQLPEEGLKFMVYLQKENIIDESGMPKERFSAEFPKEGPSILRIQQVVRGDSAAYFCASSPRLAGLNEQFFGPGTRLTVL.